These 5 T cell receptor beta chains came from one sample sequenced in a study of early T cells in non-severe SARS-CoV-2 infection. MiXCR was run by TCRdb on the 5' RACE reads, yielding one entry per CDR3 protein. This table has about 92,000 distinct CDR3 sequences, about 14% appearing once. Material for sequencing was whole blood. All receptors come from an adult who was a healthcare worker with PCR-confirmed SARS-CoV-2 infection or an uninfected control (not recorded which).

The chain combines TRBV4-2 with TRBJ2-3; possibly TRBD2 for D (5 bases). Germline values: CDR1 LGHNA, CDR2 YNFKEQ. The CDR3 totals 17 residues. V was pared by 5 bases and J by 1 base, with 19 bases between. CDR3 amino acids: CASSSPGSPGGTDTQYF. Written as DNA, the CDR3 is TGTGCCAGCAGCTCCCCGGGGAGCCCCGGGGGCACAGATACGCAGTATTTT.

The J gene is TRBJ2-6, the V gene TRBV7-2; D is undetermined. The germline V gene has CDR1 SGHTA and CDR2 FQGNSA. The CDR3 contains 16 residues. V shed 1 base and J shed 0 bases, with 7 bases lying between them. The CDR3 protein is CASSLVYLSGANVLTF. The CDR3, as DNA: TGTGCCAGCAGCTTAGTGTATCTCTCTGGGGCCAACGTCCTGACTTTC.

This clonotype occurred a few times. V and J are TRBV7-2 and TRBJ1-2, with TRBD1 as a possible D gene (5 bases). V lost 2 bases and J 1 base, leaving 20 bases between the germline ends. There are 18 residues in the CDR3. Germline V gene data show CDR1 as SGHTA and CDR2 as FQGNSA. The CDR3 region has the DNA TGTGCCAGCAGCTTACGTCAGGGCGGTAGTCCGTTTAACTATGGCTACACCTTC. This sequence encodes CASSLRQGGSPFNYGYTF.

The CDR3 nucleotides are TGTGCCAGCAGAAAGGGGGAGGATGGTGAAAAACTGTTTTTT. This translates into CASRKGEDGEKLFF. The rearrangement links TRBV14 to TRBJ1-4, with D possibly TRBD1 on 6 matching bases. CDR1 is SGHDN, CDR2 FVKESK, per germline. The V and J ends lost 6 bases and 7 bases respectively, with 15 bases between them. CDR3 size: 14 residues.

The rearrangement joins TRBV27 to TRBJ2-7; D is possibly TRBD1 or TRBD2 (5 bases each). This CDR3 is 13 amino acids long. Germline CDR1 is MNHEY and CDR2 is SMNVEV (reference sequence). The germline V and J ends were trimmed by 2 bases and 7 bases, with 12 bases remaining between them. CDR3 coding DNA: TGTGCCAGCAGTTTACAGGGAGTGGGGGAGCAGTACTTC. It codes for CASSLQGVGEQYF.